What follows are 13 T cell receptor beta chains derived from one specimen sequenced in a study of regulatory T cells in long-lasting Graves disease. Time point specified: newly diagnosed GD, antithyroid drugs for less than 3 months. Extracted PBMC RNA gave rise to the TCR library. Combining iRepertoire HTBI primers with Arm-PCR of CDR3 regions, the authors built TCR beta libraries. Via MiXCR, TCRdb re-called the multiplex PCR reads, giving one row per CDR3 protein. The table lists about 500,000 distinct CDR3 sequences, around 12% of them singletons, with approximately 9.6% in the top ten. These records were also assigned to another study, of T cells in Graves' hyperthyroidism and ophthalmopathy.

The sequences come from peripheral blood mononuclear cells (PBMCs), collected at new diagnosis, from a patient treated with antithyroid drugs. The receptors originated from a woman younger than 45 with Graves disease.

This clonotype has ten or more counts. The chain joins TRBV2 to TRBJ1-2; D may be TRBD1 (6 bases). The germline gives CDR1 SNHLY, CDR2 FYNNEI. The CDR3 runs 12 residues. V lost 6 bases and J 5 bases, leaving 10 bases between the germline ends. The CDR3 spells CASRDRLYGYTF. The CDR3 bases are TGTGCCAGCAGGGACAGACTTTATGGCTACACCTTC.

This chain links TRBV29-1 with TRBJ1-4; maybe TRBD1 (6 bases). The V gene lost 6 bases and the J gene lost 4 bases, with 15 bases spanning the gap. The length of the CDR3 is 14 residues. Germline lookup yields CDR1 SQVTM and CDR2 ANQGSEA. CDR3: CSVVTGLGNEKLFF. The DNA of the CDR3 is TGCAGCGTCGTCACAGGGTTAGGTAATGAAAAACTGTTTTTT.

This clonotype was picked up many times. The CDR3 nucleotides read TGTGCCAGCAGCCAAGATAGCCCTAGCGGGATCAGCACAGATACGCAGTATTTT. It translates to CASSQDSPSGISTDTQYF. The chain couples TRBV14 to TRBJ2-3; 9 nucleotides line up with TRBD2. The CDR3 is 18 residues long. Germline assignment: CDR1 SGHDN and CDR2 FVKESK. V trimming: 0 bases; J trimming: 0 bases; junction bases outside the gene matches: 7.

Many counts were recorded for this clonotype. DNA for the CDR3: TGTGCCAGCAGCCTAGGGACAGGGGGTGAAGCTTTCTTT. Its protein is CASSLGTGGEAFF. The chain is built from TRBV7-3 and TRBJ1-1, with 11 positions matching TRBD1. The CDR3 contains 13 residues. Per germline, CDR1 SGHTA and CDR2 FQGTGA. V was clipped by 5 bases and J by 7 bases; unmatched bases: 3. The complete variable domain, with remaining parts taken from reference TRBV7-3 and TRBJ1-1, reads GAGVSQTPSNKVTEKGKYVELRCDPISGHTALYWYRQSLGQGPEFLIYFQGTGAADDSGLPNDRFFAVRPEGSVSTLKIQRTERGDSAVYLCASSLGTGGEAFFGQGTRLTVV.

V usage is TRBV19 and J usage is TRBJ1-4; TRBD1 aligns across 8 bases. V lost 6 bases to trimming and J lost 8 bases; unmatched junction nucleotides: 5. Germline V CDR1 and CDR2: LNHDA, SQIVND (reference sequence). The CDR3 loop spans 13 amino acids. The CDR3 protein is CASRTGGDEKLFF. The CDR3 DNA reads TGTGCCAGTAGAACAGGGGGTGACGAAAAACTGTTTTTT.

This clonotype has ten or more counts. The V gene is TRBV9, the J gene TRBJ2-1, with 7 bases lining up with TRBD1. Germline CDR1 and CDR2: SGDLS and YYNGEE. V was pared by 4 bases and J by 5 bases, with 9 bases of the junction left unmatched. CDR3 length equals 15 residues. CDR3 sequence reads: CASSPRTGQHNEQFF. The CDR3 nucleotides read TGTGCCAGCAGCCCCCGGACAGGACAACACAATGAGCAGTTCTTC.

Concerning this clonotype: This likely came from a read error, as a far larger clone is one base away. The V call is TRBV3-1, the J call TRBJ2-3; possible D gene TRBD1, 5 bases. The J call is in doubt because the DNA end fits TRBJ1-1 better. CDR1 and CDR2 (germline): LGHDT, YNNKEL (reference sequence). This CDR3 comprises 14 residues. Here the CDR3 reads CASSQWQGFPEAFF. For the CDR3, the DNA is TGTGCCAGCAGCCAATGGCAGGGATTTCCTGAAGCTTTCTTT.

The table lists this clonotype with many counts. This chain connects TRBV30 to TRBJ1-2, with D unresolved. V was cut by 2 bases and J by 4 bases, with 14 bases left in between. The CDR3 consists of 14 residues. The V gene's germline CDR1 is GTSNPN and CDR2 SVGIG (reference sequence). CDR3 sequence (DNA): TGTGCCTGGAGTTCCCGGACGGACCTCTATGGCTACACCTTC. It yields the protein CAWSSRTDLYGYTF.

This clonotype was observed many times. The chain uses TRBV5-5 and TRBJ2-7, with 10 bases lining up with TRBD1. CDR1 and CDR2 (germline): SGHKS, YYEKEE (reference sequence). V was pared by 4 bases and J by 3 bases, with 7 bases of the junction left unmatched. This CDR3 region has 15 residues. The CDR3 reads CASSNYRDRGYEQYF. The CDR3 DNA follows: TGTGCCAGCAGCAACTATCGGGACAGGGGCTACGAGCAGTACTTC.

The rearrangement links TRBV5-1 to TRBJ2-7; D possibly uses TRBD1 or TRBD2 (5 bases each). The CDR3 consists of 14 residues. Germline values: CDR1 SGHRS, CDR2 YFSETQ. Deletions cut 3 bases from V and 2 bases from J, with 12 bases between. CDR3 sequence (DNA): TGCGCCAGCAGCTCAAGGGACGGCGCCTACGAGCAGTACTTC. Its protein product is CASSSRDGAYEQYF. Full variable domain (missing parts from reference TRBV5-1 and TRBJ2-7): KAGVTQTPRYLIKTRGQQVTLSCSPISGHRSVSWYQQTPGQGLQFLFEYFSETQRNKGNFPGRFSGRQFSNSRSEMNVSTLELGDSALYLCASSSRDGAYEQYFGPGTRLTVT.

In regard to this clonotype: A read error is possible here, since a much larger clone lies one base away. V usage is TRBV10-2 and J usage is TRBJ1-1; no definite D call. Germline assignment: CDR1 WSHSY and CDR2 SAAADI. The CDR3 runs 15 residues. DNA of the CDR3: TGCGGCAGCACCCCCGGGGAAGGGTGGGTTACTGAAGCTTTCTTT. Translated: CGSTPGEGWVTEAFF.

The V call is TRBV7-8, the J call TRBJ2-7, with 7 bases lining up with TRBD1. V lost 5 bases and J lost 6; bases outside the gene matches: 7. This CDR3 contains 13 residues. Germline assignment: CDR1 SGHVS and CDR2 FQNEAQ. The CDR3 nucleotides are TGTGCCAGCAGCCCGACAGGGTTGGCCGAGCAGTACTTC. Translating gives CASSPTGLAEQYF.

This clonotype was seen a handful of times. A much larger clonotype is one base distant, so this may be a read error. J is TRBJ2-3 and V is TRBV2, with TRBD2 identical over 7 bases. The CDR3 contains 14 residues. Germline values: CDR1 SNHLY, CDR2 FYNNEI. With V trimmed by 6 bases and J by 4 bases, 7 bases remained unmatched. The CDR3 DNA is TGTGCCAGCAGGAGAGGACTAGGTGCAGATACGCAGTATTTT. This encodes CASRRGLGADTQYF.